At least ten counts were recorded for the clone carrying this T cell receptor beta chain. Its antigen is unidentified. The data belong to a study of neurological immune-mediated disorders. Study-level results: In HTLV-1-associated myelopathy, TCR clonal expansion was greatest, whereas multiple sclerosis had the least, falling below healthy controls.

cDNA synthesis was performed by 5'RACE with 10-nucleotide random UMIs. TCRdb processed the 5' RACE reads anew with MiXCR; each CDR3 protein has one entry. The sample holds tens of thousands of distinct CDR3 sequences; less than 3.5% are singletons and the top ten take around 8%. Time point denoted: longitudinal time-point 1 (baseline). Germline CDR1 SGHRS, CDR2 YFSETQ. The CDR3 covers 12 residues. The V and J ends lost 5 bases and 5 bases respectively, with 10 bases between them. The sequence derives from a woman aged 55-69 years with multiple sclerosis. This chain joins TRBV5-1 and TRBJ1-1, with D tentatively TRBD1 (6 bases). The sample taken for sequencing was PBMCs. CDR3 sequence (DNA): TGCGCCAGCAGTCAAACAGGGACTGAAGCTTTCTTT. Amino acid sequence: CASSQTGTEAFF.